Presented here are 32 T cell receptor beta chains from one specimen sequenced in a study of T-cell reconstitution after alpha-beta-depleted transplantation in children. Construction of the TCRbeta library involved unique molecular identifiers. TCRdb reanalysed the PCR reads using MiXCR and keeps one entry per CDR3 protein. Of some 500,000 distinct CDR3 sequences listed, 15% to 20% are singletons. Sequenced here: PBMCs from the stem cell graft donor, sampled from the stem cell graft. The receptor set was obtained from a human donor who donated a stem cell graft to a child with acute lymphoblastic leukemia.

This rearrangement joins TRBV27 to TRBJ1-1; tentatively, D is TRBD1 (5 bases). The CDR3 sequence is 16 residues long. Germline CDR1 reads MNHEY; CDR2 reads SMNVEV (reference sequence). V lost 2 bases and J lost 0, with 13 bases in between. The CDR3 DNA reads TGTGCCAGCAGTTTACAGGGACTTGGCATGAACACTGAAGCTTTCTTT. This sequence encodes CASSLQGLGMNTEAFF.

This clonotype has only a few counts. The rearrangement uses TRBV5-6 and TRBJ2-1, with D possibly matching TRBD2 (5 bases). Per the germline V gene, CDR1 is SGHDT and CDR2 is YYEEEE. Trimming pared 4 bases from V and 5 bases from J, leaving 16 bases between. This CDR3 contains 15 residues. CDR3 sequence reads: CASSPGVSVHNEQFF. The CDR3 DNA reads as TGTGCCAGCAGCCCCGGTGTTAGCGTTCACAATGAGCAGTTCTTC.

CDR3 amino acids: CASSLLAGAWSEQYF. As DNA, the CDR3 is TGTGCCAGCAGCTTACTTGCGGGGGCCTGGAGCGAGCAGTACTTC. The chain links TRBV7-3 to TRBJ2-7; D is possibly TRBD2 (7 bases). The CDR3 totals 15 residues. CDR1 is SGHTA and CDR2 is FQGTGA in the germline V gene. Deletions cut 2 bases from V and 6 bases from J, with 17 bases between.

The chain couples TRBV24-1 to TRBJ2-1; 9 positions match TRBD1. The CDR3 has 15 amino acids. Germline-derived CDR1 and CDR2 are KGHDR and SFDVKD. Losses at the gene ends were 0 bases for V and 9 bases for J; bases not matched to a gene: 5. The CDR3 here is CATSDLGTGKREQFF. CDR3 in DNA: TGTGCCACCAGTGATTTGGGGACAGGGAAACGTGAGCAGTTCTTC.

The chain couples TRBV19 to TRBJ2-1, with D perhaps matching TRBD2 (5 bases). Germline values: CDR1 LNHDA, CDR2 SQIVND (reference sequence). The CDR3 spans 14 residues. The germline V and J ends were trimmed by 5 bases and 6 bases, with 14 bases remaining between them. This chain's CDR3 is CASSPLRGSNEQFF. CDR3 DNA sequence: TGTGCCAGTAGTCCCCTCCGGGGATCCAATGAGCAGTTCTTC.

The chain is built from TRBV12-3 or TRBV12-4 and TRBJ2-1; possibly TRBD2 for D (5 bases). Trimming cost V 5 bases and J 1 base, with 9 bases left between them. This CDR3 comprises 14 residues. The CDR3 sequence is CASSPGESYNEQFF. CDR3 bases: TGTGCCAGCAGTCCCGGGGAGTCCTACAATGAGCAGTTCTTC.

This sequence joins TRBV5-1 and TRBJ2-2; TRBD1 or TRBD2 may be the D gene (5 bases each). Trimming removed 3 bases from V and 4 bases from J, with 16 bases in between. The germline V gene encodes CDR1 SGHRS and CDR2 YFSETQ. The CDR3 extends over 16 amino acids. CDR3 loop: CASSSESGTITGELFF. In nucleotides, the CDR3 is TGCGCCAGCAGCTCCGAATCCGGGACCATCACCGGGGAGCTGTTTTTT.

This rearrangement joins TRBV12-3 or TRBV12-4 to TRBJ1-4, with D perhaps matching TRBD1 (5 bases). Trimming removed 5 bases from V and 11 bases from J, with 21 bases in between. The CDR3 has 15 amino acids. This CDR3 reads CASSIDGAHRGKLFF. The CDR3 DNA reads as TGTGCCAGCAGTATAGACGGGGCCCACCGGGGGAAACTGTTTTTT.

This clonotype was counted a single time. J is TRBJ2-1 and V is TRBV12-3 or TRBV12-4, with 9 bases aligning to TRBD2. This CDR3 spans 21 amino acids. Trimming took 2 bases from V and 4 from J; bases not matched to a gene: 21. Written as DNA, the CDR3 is TGTGCCAGCAGTTTAAGCGTGGGTAGCGGGAGTTTATGGCGACGTTACAATGAGCAGTTCTTC. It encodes CASSLSVGSGSLWRRYNEQFF.

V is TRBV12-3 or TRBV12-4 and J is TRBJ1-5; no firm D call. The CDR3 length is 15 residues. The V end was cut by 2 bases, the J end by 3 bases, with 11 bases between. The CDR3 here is CASSLRAANNQPQHF. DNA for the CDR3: TGTGCCAGCAGTTTAAGGGCAGCTAACAATCAGCCCCAGCATTTT.

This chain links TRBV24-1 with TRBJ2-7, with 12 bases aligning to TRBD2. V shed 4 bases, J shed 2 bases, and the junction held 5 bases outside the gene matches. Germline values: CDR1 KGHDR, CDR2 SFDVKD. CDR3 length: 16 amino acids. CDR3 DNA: TGTGCCACCAGTGACATGACTAGCGGGGGAGCCTACGAGCAGTACTTC. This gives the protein CATSDMTSGGAYEQYF.

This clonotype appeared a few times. In DNA, the CDR3 is TGTGCCAGCAGCCAAGATGTTCACAGGTCTAGGGGGGCCTACGAGCAGTACTTC. Its protein product is CASSQDVHRSRGAYEQYF. V and J are TRBV3-1 and TRBJ2-7; D may be TRBD1 or TRBD2 (6 bases each). This CDR3 spans 18 amino acids. V gave up 0 bases and J gave up 2 bases, with 20 bases separating them. Germline CDR1 reads LGHDT; CDR2 reads YNNKEL (reference sequence).

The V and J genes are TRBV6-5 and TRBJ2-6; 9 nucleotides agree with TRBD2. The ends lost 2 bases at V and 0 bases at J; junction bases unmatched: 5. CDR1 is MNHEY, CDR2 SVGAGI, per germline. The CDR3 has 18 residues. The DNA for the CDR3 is TGTGCCAGCAGTTACGGGGGCGGGAGGGCCTCTGGGGCCAACGTCCTGACTTTC. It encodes CASSYGGGRASGANVLTF.

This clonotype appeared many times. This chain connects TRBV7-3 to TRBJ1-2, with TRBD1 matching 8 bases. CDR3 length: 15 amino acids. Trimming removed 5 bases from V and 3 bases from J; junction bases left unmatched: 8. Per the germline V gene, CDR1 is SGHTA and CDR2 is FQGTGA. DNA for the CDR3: TGTGCCAGCAGCACTACAGGGGGTGGAGACTATGGCTACACCTTC. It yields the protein CASSTTGGGDYGYTF. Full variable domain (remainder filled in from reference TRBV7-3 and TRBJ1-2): GAGVSQTPSNKVTEKGKYVELRCDPISGHTALYWYRQSLGQGPEFLIYFQGTGAADDSGLPNDRFFAVRPEGSVSTLKIQRTERGDSAVYLCASSTTGGGDYGYTFGSGTRLTVV.

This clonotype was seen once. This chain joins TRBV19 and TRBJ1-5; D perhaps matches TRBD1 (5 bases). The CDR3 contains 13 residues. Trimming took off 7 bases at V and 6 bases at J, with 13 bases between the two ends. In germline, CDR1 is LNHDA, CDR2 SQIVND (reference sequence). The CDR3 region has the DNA TGTGCCAGTACTCCGGGGGGTCTTCAGCCCCAGCATTTT. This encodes CASTPGGLQPQHF.

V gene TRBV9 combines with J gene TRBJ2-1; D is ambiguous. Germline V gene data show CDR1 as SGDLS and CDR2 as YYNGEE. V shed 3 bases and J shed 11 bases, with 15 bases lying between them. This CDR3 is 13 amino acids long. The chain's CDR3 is CASSEPPSQKQFF. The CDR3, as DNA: TGTGCCAGCAGCGAGCCTCCTTCGCAAAAGCAGTTCTTC.

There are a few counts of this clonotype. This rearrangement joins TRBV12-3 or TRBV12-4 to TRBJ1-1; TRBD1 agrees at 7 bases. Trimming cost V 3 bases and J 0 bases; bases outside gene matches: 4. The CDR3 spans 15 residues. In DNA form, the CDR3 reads TGTGCCAGCAGTTTGGACAGGCTCCTGAACACTGAAGCTTTCTTT. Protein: CASSLDRLLNTEAFF.

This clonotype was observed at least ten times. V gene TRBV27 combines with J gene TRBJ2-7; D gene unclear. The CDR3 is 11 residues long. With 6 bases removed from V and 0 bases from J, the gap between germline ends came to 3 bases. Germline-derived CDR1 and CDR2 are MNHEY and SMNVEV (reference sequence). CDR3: CASRVSYEQYF. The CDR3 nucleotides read TGTGCCAGCAGGGTCTCCTACGAGCAGTACTTC.

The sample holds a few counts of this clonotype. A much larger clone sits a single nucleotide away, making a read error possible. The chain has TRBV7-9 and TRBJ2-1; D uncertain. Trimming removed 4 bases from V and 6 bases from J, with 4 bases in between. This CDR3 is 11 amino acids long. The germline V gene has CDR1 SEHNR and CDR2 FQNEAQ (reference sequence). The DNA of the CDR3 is TGTGCCAGCAGCTGGATCAATGAGCAGTTCTTC. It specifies CASSWINEQFF. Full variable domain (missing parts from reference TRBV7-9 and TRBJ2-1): DTGVSQNPRHKITKRGQNVTFRCDPISEHNRLYWYRQTLGQGPEFLTYFQNEAQLEKSRLLSDRFSAERPKGSFSTLEIQRTEQGDSAMYLCASSWINEQFFGPGTRLTVL.

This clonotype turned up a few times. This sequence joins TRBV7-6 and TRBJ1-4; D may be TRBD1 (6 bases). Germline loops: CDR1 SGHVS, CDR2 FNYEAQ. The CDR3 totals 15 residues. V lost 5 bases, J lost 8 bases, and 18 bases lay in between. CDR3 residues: CASSQYRDRGEKLFF. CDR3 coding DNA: TGTGCCAGCAGCCAGTACAGGGATAGAGGCGAAAAACTGTTTTTT.

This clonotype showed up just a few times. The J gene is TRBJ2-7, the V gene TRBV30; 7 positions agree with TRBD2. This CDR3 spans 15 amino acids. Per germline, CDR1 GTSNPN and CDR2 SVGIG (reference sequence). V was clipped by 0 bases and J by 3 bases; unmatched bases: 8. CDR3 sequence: CAWSVLAGEGYEQYF. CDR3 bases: TGTGCCTGGAGTGTATTGGCGGGAGAGGGCTACGAGCAGTACTTC.

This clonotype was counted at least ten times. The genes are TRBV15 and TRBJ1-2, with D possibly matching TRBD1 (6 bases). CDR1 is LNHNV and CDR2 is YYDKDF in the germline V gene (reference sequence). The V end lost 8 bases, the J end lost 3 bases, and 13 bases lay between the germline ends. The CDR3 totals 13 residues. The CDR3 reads CATRGQGYYGYTF. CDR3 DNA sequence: TGTGCCACCCGAGGGCAGGGGTACTATGGCTACACCTTC.

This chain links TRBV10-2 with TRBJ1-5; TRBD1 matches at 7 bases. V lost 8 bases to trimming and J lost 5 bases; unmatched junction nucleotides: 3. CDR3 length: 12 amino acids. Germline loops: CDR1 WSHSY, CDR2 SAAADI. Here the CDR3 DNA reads TGCGCCAGCCGAGACAGGGATCAGCCCCAGCATTTT. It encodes CASRDRDQPQHF.

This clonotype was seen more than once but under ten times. The CDR3 region has the DNA TGTGCCACCAGCAGAGATTTGGGCCCCTATGGCTACACCTTC. This gives the protein CATSRDLGPYGYTF. The chain joins TRBV15 to TRBJ1-2; D gene uncertain. The CDR3 is 14 residues long. The germline V gene has CDR1 LNHNV and CDR2 YYDKDF (reference sequence). V shed 0 bases and J shed 4 bases, with 9 bases lying between them.

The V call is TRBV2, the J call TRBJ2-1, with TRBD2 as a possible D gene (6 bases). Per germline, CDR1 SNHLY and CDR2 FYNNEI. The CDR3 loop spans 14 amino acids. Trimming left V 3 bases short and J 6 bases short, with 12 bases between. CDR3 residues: CASSETGVINEQFF. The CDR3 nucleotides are TGTGCCAGCAGTGAGACGGGGGTTATCAATGAGCAGTTCTTC.

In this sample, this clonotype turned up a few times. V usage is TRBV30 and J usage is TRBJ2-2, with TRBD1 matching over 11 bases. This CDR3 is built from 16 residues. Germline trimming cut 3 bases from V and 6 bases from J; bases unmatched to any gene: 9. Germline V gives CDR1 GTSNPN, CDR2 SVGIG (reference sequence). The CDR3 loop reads CAWRVRDRGFAGELFF. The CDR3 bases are TGTGCCTGGAGGGTCCGGGACAGGGGGTTCGCCGGGGAGCTGTTTTTT.

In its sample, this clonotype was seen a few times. CDR3 sequence: CASSGGEISYEQYF. In DNA form, the CDR3 reads TGTGCCAGCAGTGGGGGTGAGATCTCCTACGAGCAGTACTTC. The rearrangement uses TRBV2 and TRBJ2-7; unclear D gene. V was clipped by 4 bases and J by 0 bases, with 10 bases between them. The CDR3 has 14 amino acids. Germline values: CDR1 SNHLY, CDR2 FYNNEI.

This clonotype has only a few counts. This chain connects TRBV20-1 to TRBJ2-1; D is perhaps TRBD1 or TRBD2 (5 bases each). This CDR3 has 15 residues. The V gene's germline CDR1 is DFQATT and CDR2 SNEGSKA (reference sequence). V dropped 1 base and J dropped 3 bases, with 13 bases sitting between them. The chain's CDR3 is CSARVTGLDYNEQFF. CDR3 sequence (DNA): TGCAGTGCTAGAGTAACAGGACTGGACTACAATGAGCAGTTCTTC.

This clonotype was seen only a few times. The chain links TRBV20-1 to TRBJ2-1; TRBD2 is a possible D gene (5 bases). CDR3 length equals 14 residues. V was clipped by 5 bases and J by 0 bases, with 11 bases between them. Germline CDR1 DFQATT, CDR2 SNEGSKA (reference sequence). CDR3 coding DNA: TGCAGTGCTCTGACTACCCGCTCCTACAATGAGCAGTTCTTC. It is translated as CSALTTRSYNEQFF.

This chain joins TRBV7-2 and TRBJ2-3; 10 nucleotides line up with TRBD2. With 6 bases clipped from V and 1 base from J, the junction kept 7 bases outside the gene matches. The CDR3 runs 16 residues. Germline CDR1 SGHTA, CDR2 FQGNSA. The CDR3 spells CASSSRGTSGTDTQYF. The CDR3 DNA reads TGTGCCAGCAGTTCCCGGGGGACTAGCGGCACAGATACGCAGTATTTT.

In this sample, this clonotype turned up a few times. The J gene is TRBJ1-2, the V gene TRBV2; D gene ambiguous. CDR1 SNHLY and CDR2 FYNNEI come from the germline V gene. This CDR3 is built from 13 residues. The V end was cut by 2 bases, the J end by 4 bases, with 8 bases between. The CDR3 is CASSENSLYGYTF. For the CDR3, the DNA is TGTGCCAGCAGTGAAAACAGCCTCTATGGCTACACCTTC. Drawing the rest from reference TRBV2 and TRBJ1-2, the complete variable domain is EPEVTQTPSHQVTQMGQEVILRCVPISNHLYFYWYRQILGQKVEFLVSFYNNEISEKSEIFDDQFSVERPDGSNFTLKIRSTKLEDSAMYFCASSENSLYGYTFGSGTRLTVV.

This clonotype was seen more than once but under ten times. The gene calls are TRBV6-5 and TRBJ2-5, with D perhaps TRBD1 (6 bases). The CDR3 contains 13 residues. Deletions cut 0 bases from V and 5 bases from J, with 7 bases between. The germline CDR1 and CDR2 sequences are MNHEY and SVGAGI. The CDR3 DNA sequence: TGTGCCAGCAGTTACTCGGGGGCTGAGACCCAGTACTTC. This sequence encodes CASSYSGAETQYF.